Sequencing of this T cell receptor (beta chain) was carried out in a study of Tregs in tolerant kidney transplant recipients. Study-level results: Few patients were studied, so findings need validation in larger groups. Nucleotide sequences could not be compared across some patients' samples due to primer changes.

Sequencing used immunoSEQ multiplex PCR; TCRdb keeps in-frame clones, though not all of them. The sample includes roughly 80,000 clones, about 98% of them seen just once. Germline assignment: CDR1 SNHLY and CDR2 FYNNEI. The CDR3 consists of 15 residues. V dropped 2 bases and J dropped 4 bases, with 11 bases sitting between them. Unstimulated Tregs (CD4+CD25+CD127-) and CD4+CD25- non-Tregs were sorted from PBMCs. In this sample, this clone turned up once. Antigen unknown. The sequence came from a human donor who received a combined kidney and bone marrow transplant. V usage is TRBV2 and J usage is TRBJ1-4; D might be TRBD1 (6 bases). The specimen was CD4+ T cells from blood, collected before the transplant. The CDR3 here is CASSEWGGLNEKLFF. CDR3 in DNA: TGTGCCAGCAGTGAATGGGGGGGCCTTAATGAAAAACTGTTTTTT.